The clone carrying this T cell receptor beta chain has more than one count but fewer than ten. TCRdb ran MiXCR on the RT-PCR reads and lists one entry per CDR3 protein. The sample includes 650,000 to 800,000 distinct CDR3 sequences, more than 13% of them seen just once. Looked up from germline, CDR1 is SGDLS and CDR2 is YYNGEE. The CDR3 loop spans 16 amino acids. Trimming shortened V by 3 bases and J by 4 bases, and 17 bases separated the two germline ends. The J gene is TRBJ2-1, the V gene TRBV9; no clear D. Sequencing was performed on memory CD4+ T cells from blood. The receptor comes from a female donor in good health, serving as a healthy control. CDR3 nucleotide sequence: TGTGCCAGCAGCGCAGGACGGAGACGTGAATACAATGAGCAGTTCTTC. Protein product: CASSAGRRREYNEQFF. Filled out from reference TRBV9 and TRBJ2-1, the complete variable domain reads DSGVTQTPKHLITATGQRVTLRCSPRSGDLSVYWYQQSLDQGLQFLIQYYNGEERAKGNILERFSAQQFPDLHSELNLSSLELGDSALYFCASSAGRRREYNEQFFGPGTRLTVL.